Below, 16 T cell receptor beta chains from the same sample are listed, as sequenced in a study of CD8+ T cells in alopecia areata. RNA was isolated and reverse transcribed to cDNA, the sequencing template. The repertoire was sequenced with immunoSEQ multiplex PCR; TCRdb's copy has only in-frame clones and lacks some. The sample yields 34,000 or so clones, around 59% seen once. Material for sequencing was NKG2D-high CD8+ T cells sorted from blood. These receptors were taken from a human donor with alopecia areata.

This clone showed up just a few times. The chain joins TRBV7-2 to TRBJ2-7, with TRBD2 identical over 7 bases. Trimming removed 1 base from V and 4 bases from J; junction bases left unmatched: 7. The CDR3 consists of 15 residues. The germline V gene has CDR1 SGHTA and CDR2 FQGNSA. The CDR3 region is CASSLGRESLYEQYF. The CDR3, as DNA: TGTGCCAGCAGCTTAGGGCGGGAGAGTCTTTACGAGCAGTACTTC.

This clone has just one count. The V call is TRBV19, the J call TRBJ2-7; D possibly matches TRBD1 or TRBD2 (5 bases each). Germline V lookup: CDR1 LNHDA, CDR2 SQIVND (reference sequence). Between the trimmed V and J ends, which lost 4 bases and 2 bases, there was a span of 12 bases. This CDR3 region has 14 residues. This chain's CDR3 is CASSSRQRPYEQYF. As DNA, the CDR3 is TGTGCCAGTAGTAGCCGACAGCGGCCCTACGAGCAGTACTTC.

The chain employs TRBV7-9 and TRBJ2-7; no reliable D call. The germline CDR1 and CDR2 sequences are SEHNR and FQNEAQ (reference sequence). Between the trimmed V and J ends, which lost 5 bases and 4 bases, there was a span of 6 bases. The CDR3 is 11 amino acids. The CDR3: CASSAAYEQYF. CDR3 bases: TGTGCCAGCAGCGCAGCTTACGAGCAGTACTTC.

This clone has just a few counts. The chain combines TRBV9 with TRBJ2-3, with TRBD2 matching over 10 bases. The germline V gene encodes CDR1 SGDLS and CDR2 YYNGEE. V was pared by 4 bases and J by 4 bases, with 12 bases of the junction left unmatched. The CDR3 totals 17 residues. The CDR3 loop reads CASSSAPAGGSPDTQYF. CDR3 DNA sequence: TGTGCCAGCAGCTCCGCCCCAGCGGGAGGGTCCCCAGATACGCAGTATTTT.

This clone was observed a handful of times. V gene TRBV7-9 combines with J gene TRBJ2-5; D uncertain. V lost 8 bases and J 2 bases, leaving 9 bases between the germline ends. CDR3 length: 12 amino acids. Per the germline V gene, CDR1 is SEHNR and CDR2 is FQNEAQ (reference sequence). The CDR3 sequence: CASRTNQETQYF. DNA for the CDR3: TGTGCCAGCCGGACCAATCAAGAGACCCAGTACTTC.

The rearrangement joins TRBV15 to TRBJ2-7; D remains ambiguous. CDR1 and CDR2 from the germline V gene are LNHNV and YYDKDF (reference sequence). The length of the CDR3 is 12 residues. Trimming took off 5 bases at V and 1 base at J, with 6 bases between the two ends. The CDR3 bases are TGTGCCACCAGCTTGAATTCCTACGAGCAGTACTTC. Translating gives CATSLNSYEQYF.

Only a few counts were recorded for this clone. This chain connects TRBV7-9 to TRBJ1-2, with 7 positions matching TRBD1. The junction had 5 bases not matched to a gene; V was cut back by 5 bases and J by 5 bases. The CDR3 is 13 residues long. Germline CDR1 reads SEHNR; CDR2 reads FQNEAQ (reference sequence). The CDR3 nucleotides read TGTGCCAGCAGCGTTACACAGGGGTATGGCTACACCTTC. This sequence encodes CASSVTQGYGYTF.

The chain joins TRBV7-9 to TRBJ1-1, with D perhaps matching TRBD1 (6 bases). CDR1 and CDR2 (germline): SEHNR, FQNEAQ (reference sequence). Trimming removed 6 bases at V and 4 bases at J, with 12 bases between. The CDR3 is made up of 13 amino acids. The CDR3 coding sequence is TGTGCCAGCAGACAGGGAGGGGCCACTGAAGCTTTCTTT. Its translation: CASRQGGATEAFF. Variable domain in full (rest from reference TRBV7-9 and TRBJ1-1): DTGVSQNPRHKITKRGQNVTFRCDPISEHNRLYWYRQTLGQGPEFLTYFQNEAQLEKSRLLSDRFSAERPKGSFSTLEIQRTEQGDSAMYLCASRQGGATEAFFGQGTRLTVV.

The J gene is TRBJ2-5, the V gene TRBV4-1; D ambiguous. Germline V gene sequence: CDR1 MGHRA, CDR2 YSYEKL. V shed 4 bases and J shed 0 bases, with 9 bases lying between them. The CDR3 loop spans 14 amino acids. The CDR3: CASSLGRYQETQYF. The CDR3 DNA reads TGCGCCAGCAGCCTTGGACGGTACCAAGAGACCCAGTACTTC.

This chain joins TRBV28 and TRBJ2-2, with TRBD1 matching 10 bases. The CDR3 has 19 amino acids. CDR1 and CDR2 (germline): MDHEN, SYDVKM. Germline trimming cut 6 bases from V and 3 bases from J; bases unmatched to any gene: 16. This CDR3 is CASSPVPHLDRGYTGELFF. CDR3 nucleotide sequence: TGTGCCAGCAGCCCCGTCCCCCACCTGGACAGGGGGTACACCGGGGAGCTGTTTTTT.

The chain couples TRBV7-3 to TRBJ2-3; the D is unclear. This CDR3 is built from 13 residues. Trimming took 2 bases from V and 4 from J, leaving 7 bases between them. Germline V CDR1 and CDR2: SGHTA, FQGTGA. CDR3 DNA: TGTGCCAGCAGCTTACTGGGCGCAGATACGCAGTATTTT. Encoded protein: CASSLLGADTQYF.

The chain combines TRBV7-9 with TRBJ1-5, with 7 bases aligning to TRBD1. The CDR3 loop spans 13 amino acids. The junction had 5 bases not matched to a gene; V was cut back by 5 bases and J by 7 bases. Per germline, CDR1 SEHNR and CDR2 FQNEAQ (reference sequence). The CDR3 region has the DNA TGTGCCAGCAGCGATCAACAGGGGCAGCCCCAGCATTTT. Its protein is CASSDQQGQPQHF.

This chain connects TRBV7-9 to TRBJ1-1, with D possibly matching TRBD1 (5 bases). The V end lost 6 bases, the J end lost 6 bases, and 11 bases lay between the germline ends. CDR3 length equals 12 residues. Germline CDR1 reads SEHNR; CDR2 reads FQNEAQ (reference sequence). The CDR3 bases are TGTGCCAGCAGGGCCGGGACCCCTGAAGCTTTCTTT. Protein sequence: CASRAGTPEAFF.

This clone came up a few times. The V and J genes are TRBV7-9 and TRBJ2-2; D may be TRBD1 (5 bases). CDR1 SEHNR and CDR2 FQNEAQ come from the germline V gene (reference sequence). With 4 bases removed from V and 4 bases from J, the gap between germline ends came to 10 bases. The CDR3 extends over 14 amino acids. The CDR3, as DNA: TGTGCCAGCAGCTCAGGCAGGGTCACCGGGGAGCTGTTTTTT. It codes for CASSSGRVTGELFF.

The sample holds one count of this clone. The chain links TRBV6-5 to TRBJ2-1, with D unresolved. V dropped 4 bases and J dropped 1 base, with 14 bases sitting between them. This CDR3 comprises 16 residues. Germline CDR1 reads MNHEY; CDR2 reads SVGAGI. The CDR3 protein is CASSSLGSLSYNEQFF. The CDR3 DNA sequence: TGTGCCAGCAGTTCGCTAGGGTCTCTGTCCTACAATGAGCAGTTCTTC.

CDR3 bases: TGTGCCAGCAGCTTCCGGGACTTTGGCTCCTACGAGCAGTACTTC. Translating it yields CASSFRDFGSYEQYF. The V and J genes are TRBV7-8 and TRBJ2-7; D possibly corresponds to TRBD2 (6 bases). The ends were cut back, 3 bases at V and 0 bases at J, with 12 bases in the middle. The CDR3 spans 15 residues. Germline V CDR1 and CDR2: SGHVS, FQNEAQ. The full variable domain, in which reference TRBV7-8 and TRBJ2-7 provide the parts outside the CDR3, is GAGVSQSPRYKVAKRGQDVALRCDPISGHVSLFWYQQALGQGPEFLTYFQNEAQLDKSGLPSDRFFAERPEGSVSTLKIQRTQQEDSAVYLCASSFRDFGSYEQYFGPGTRLTVT.